This TCR beta chain came from a study of shared clonotypes between healthy human individuals. Study overall: Plates per donor: three CD4 naive, three CD4 memory, two CD8 naive, one CD8 memory.

In the case of this clone: Its cognate antigen is unknown.

The CDR3 has 16 amino acids. V lost 5 bases and J 6 bases, leaving 20 bases between the germline ends. Germline V lookup: CDR1 MDHEN, CDR2 SYDVKM. General observations from the study: Naive subsets generally had larger estimated richness than memory subsets. Represented genetic and exposure-history diversity was restricted by having few donors.

Clones were read by immunoSEQ multiplex PCR, and TCRdb kept only the in-frame ones, dropping some. The sample records 2 million to 2.5 million clones, less than 95% being singletons. The origin of this receptor is a man younger than 30 in good health. Some clones in this sample may be carry-over from other donors' samples. V gene TRBV28 combines with J gene TRBJ1-5, with D tentatively TRBD1 (6 bases). The sequenced material came from naive CD4+ T cells from PBMCs. Subset described: CD45RA+ positively selected. The CDR3 DNA is TGTGCCAGCAGTGCCCGGGGGGGGGCTCTCGGTCAGCCCCAGCATTTT. Translation: CASSARGGALGQPQHF.